The rows below give T cell receptor beta chains drawn from one sample of a study of T cells in Graves' hyperthyroidism and ophthalmopathy. Using its own MiXCR run on the multiplex PCR reads, TCRdb lists one record per CDR3 protein. The sample includes about 690,000 distinct CDR3 sequences, about 18% of them seen just once. Sequencing was performed on blood. All receptors derive from a man aged 50-60 years with Graves' hyperthyroidism. The CDR3 runs from the conserved cysteine through the conserved F or W. D genes are given only for firm matches. For some rows the clone size is stated as once, few or many, or as a class when expanded; others skip it.

TRBV10-1,TRBJ2-5,-,-,CASSESFAETQYF,TGCGCCAGCAGTGAGTCGTTCGCGGAGACCCAGTACTTC
TRBV6-2/TRBV6-3,TRBJ2-3,-,-,CASSVHTDTQYF,TGTGCCAGTTCTGTCCACACAGATACGCAGTATTTT
TRBV3-1,TRBJ1-4,-,TRBD1,CASSQGTGSRRTAFF,TGTGCCAGCAGCCAAGGGACAGGCTCCCGACGGACTGCGTTTTTT
TRBV6-2/TRBV6-3,TRBJ2-7,few,TRBD1,CASRRPSGTAYEQYF,TGTGCCAGCAGACGCCCTTCCGGGACAGCCTACGAGCAGTACTTC
TRBV7-9,TRBJ1-1,-,-,CASSLAPQNTEAFF,TGTGCCAGCAGCTTGGCCCCCCAAAACACTGAAGCTTTCTTT
TRBV7-2,TRBJ1-6,-,-,CASSLNSADSYNSPLHF,TGTGCCAGCAGCTTGAATTCCGCGGACAGTTATAATTCACCCCTCCACTTT
TRBV29-1,TRBJ2-7,many,TRBD2,CSVLAGDTYEQYF,TGCAGCGTCTTAGCGGGGGATACCTACGAGCAGTACTTC
TRBV30,TRBJ2-7,few,-,CAWTHGGASYEQYF,TGTGCCTGGACCCACGGGGGAGCGAGCTACGAGCAGTACTTC
TRBV7-8,TRBJ2-1,many,-,CASSPKKDSSYNEQFF,TGTGCCAGCAGCCCCAAGAAGGACAGCTCCTACAATGAGCAGTTCTTC
TRBV5-1,TRBJ2-3,few,-,CASSLEGHSTDTQYF,TGCGCCAGCAGCTTGGAGGGGCACAGCACAGATACGCAGTATTTT
TRBV9,TRBJ2-1,many,-,CASSVLGGGGRYNEQFF,TGTGCCAGCAGCGTTTTGGGGGGAGGGGGCCGATACAATGAGCAGTTCTTC
TRBV9,TRBJ2-2,many,-,CASSVDGTQGGELFF,TGTGCCAGCAGCGTAGACGGGACCCAAGGCGGGGAGCTGTTTTTT
TRBV5-1,TRBJ2-1,-,-,CASSADRGGSYNEQFF,TGCGCCAGCAGCGCCGACCGTGGGGGCTCCTACAATGAGCAGTTCTTC
TRBV7-2,TRBJ1-1,-,-,CASSSRQANTNTEAFF,TGTGCCAGCAGCTCCCGACAGGCGAATACGAACACTGAAGCTTTCTTT
TRBV24-1,TRBJ2-1,-,TRBD2,CATSDFEAGAHNEQFF,TGTGCCACCAGTGATTTTGAAGCGGGAGCCCACAATGAGCAGTTCTTC
TRBV6-1,TRBJ2-7,many,-,CASSSRDFTYEQYF,TGTGCCAGCAGTTCCCGGGACTTCACCTACGAGCAGTACTTC
TRBV7-2,TRBJ1-2,many,-,CASSLAEGGGYGYTF,TGTGCCAGCAGCTTAGCGGAAGGGGGGGGCTATGGCTACACCTTC
TRBV12-3/TRBV12-4,TRBJ2-1,many,-,CASSFPGGTSDEQFF,TGTGCCAGCAGTTTTCCGGGCGGGACCTCGGATGAGCAGTTCTTC
TRBV28,TRBJ1-1,many,-,CASTMGGSEAFF,TGTGCCAGCACCATGGGGGGGTCTGAAGCTTTCTTT
TRBV7-2,TRBJ1-6,few,TRBD1,CASSLQGEGSPLHF,TGTGCCAGCAGCTTGCAGGGGGAAGGCTCACCCCTCCACTTT
TRBV7-8,TRBJ2-1,many,-,CASSFERNYNEQFF,TGTGCCAGCAGCTTTGAACGCAATTACAATGAGCAGTTCTTC
TRBV4-3,TRBJ2-7,-,-,CASSQGYIFSYEQYF,TGCGCCAGCAGCCAAGGATATATTTTCTCCTACGAGCAGTACTTC
TRBV4-1,TRBJ2-7,-,TRBD1,CASSQPGQGASYEQYF,TGCGCCAGCAGCCAACCGGGACAGGGGGCTTCCTACGAGCAGTACTTC
TRBV27,TRBJ2-7,many,TRBD1,CASSQGDSFYEQYF,TGTGCCAGCAGTCAAGGGGACAGTTTCTACGAGCAGTACTTC
TRBV29-1,TRBJ2-7,-,-,CSACHRPGPYEQYF,TGCAGCGCCTGCCATAGGCCTGGGCCCTACGAGCAGTACTTC
TRBV7-9,TRBJ2-2,many,-,CASSLVRVAGELFF,TGTGCCAGCAGCTTAGTCAGGGTCGCCGGGGAGCTGTTTTTT
TRBV29-1,TRBJ2-2,many,TRBD1,CSVGDRGVAGELFF,TGCAGCGTCGGGGACAGGGGGGTGGCCGGGGAGCTGTTTTTT
TRBV28,TRBJ2-7,many,-,CASSFSSYEQYF,TGTGCCAGCAGTTTCTCCTCCTACGAGCAGTACTTC
TRBV19,TRBJ1-6,-,-,CASSGRRANNSPPHF,TGTGCCAGTAGTGGTCGGCGGGCAAATAATTCACCCCCCCACTTT
TRBV28,TRBJ2-1,many,-,CASISPDYPSYNEQFF,TGTGCCAGCATCTCACCCGACTACCCTAGTTACAATGAGCAGTTCTTC
TRBV20-1,TRBJ2-3,many,TRBD2,CSASLSLLAGGLADTQYF,TGCAGTGCTAGCCTCAGCCTACTAGCGGGAGGTTTGGCAGATACGCAGTATTTT
TRBV5-1,TRBJ2-3,few,-,CASSFWVPTDTQYF,TGCGCCAGCAGCTTCTGGGTCCCCACAGATACGCAGTATTTT
TRBV6-1,TRBJ1-5,few,TRBD1,CASRTGGSGSNQPQHF,TGTGCCAGCAGAACAGGGGGAAGTGGTAGCAATCAGCCCCAGCATTTT
TRBV12-3/TRBV12-4,TRBJ2-2,many,-,CASSRTTEITGELFF,TGTGCCAGCAGCCGTACTACCGAAATCACCGGGGAGCTGTTTTTT